This TCR beta chain was obtained from a study of control samples from healthy donors and cancer patients. The data were produced by immunoSEQ multiplex PCR, yet TCRdb's version contains in-frame clones alone and is incomplete. There are roughly 24,000 clones in the sample; 82% occur only once, and about 23% lies in the top ten. CDR1 MDHEN and CDR2 SYDVKM come from the germline V gene. Trimming shortened V by 3 bases and J by 3 bases, and 8 bases separated the two germline ends. The CDR3 loop spans 14 amino acids. The rearrangement uses TRBV28 and TRBJ1-4; D not certain. The receptor was isolated from a man in his sixties with colorectal cancer. Sequenced material: PBMCs. DNA of the CDR3: TGTGCCAGCAGTTTGGGCGGTCCTAATGAAAAACTGTTTTTT. Encoded protein: CASSLGGPNEKLFF.